These 26 T cell receptor beta chains came from one sample sequenced in a study of regulatory dendritic cells for organ transplantation. These receptors' targets are unknown. Only in-frame clones appear in the TCRdb table, and some are missing; sequencing was by immunoSEQ multiplex PCR. The sample holds 20,000 or so clones, 85% seen once. Sorted T cells were CFSE-labeled and cultured 5 days with allogeneic regulatory or mature dendritic cells at 1:10. Sequenced material: naive CD4+ T cells from blood cultured with dendritic cells. Subset specified: CD45RA+ naive T cells. Every receptor here comes from a human donor in good health.

The rearrangement links TRBV11-2 to TRBJ2-5; D is undetermined. CDR1 and CDR2 from the germline V gene are SGHAT and FQNNGV. This CDR3 is 12 amino acids long. V was clipped by 1 base and J by 7 bases, with 7 bases between them. CDR3 in DNA: TGTGCCAGCAGCTTAGTGTTAGGGACCCAGTACTTC. This encodes CASSLVLGTQYF.

This chain connects TRBV2 to TRBJ1-2; maybe TRBD1 (6 bases). CDR1 and CDR2 from the germline V gene are SNHLY and FYNNEI. CDR3 size: 15 residues. V dropped 3 bases and J dropped 4 bases, with 15 bases sitting between them. The CDR3 here is CASSDGGTLSYGYTF. The CDR3 DNA is TGTGCCAGCAGTGACGGCGGGACACTTAGCTATGGCTACACCTTC.

J is TRBJ2-4 and V is TRBV30; D perhaps matches TRBD1 (6 bases). Germline loops: CDR1 GTSNPN, CDR2 SVGIG (reference sequence). The CDR3 covers 16 residues. The V end was cut by 5 bases, the J end by 2 bases, with 19 bases between. CDR3 residues: CAWGGPRTGTKNIQYF. The CDR3 region has the DNA TGTGCCTGGGGGGGCCCTCGGACGGGGACCAAAAACATTCAGTACTTC. Full variable domain (rest looked up from reference TRBV30 and TRBJ2-4): SQTIHQWPATLVQPVGSPLSLECTVEGTSNPNLYWYRQAAGRGLQLLFYSVGIGQISSEVPQNLSASRPQDRQFILSSKKLLLSDSGFYLCAWGGPRTGTKNIQYFGAGTRLSVL.

This clone has just a few counts. The gene calls are TRBV6-5 and TRBJ2-2; D gene uncertain. The germline CDR1 and CDR2 sequences are MNHEY and SVGAGI. V was pared by 2 bases and J by 2 bases, with 0 bases between. CDR3 size: 12 residues. The CDR3 here is CASSYNTGELFF. CDR3 DNA sequence: TGTGCCAGCAGTTACAACACCGGGGAGCTGTTTTTT.

The CDR3 sequence: CASSLLGETQYF. The CDR3 nucleotides are TGTGCCAGCAGCTTATTGGGAGAGACCCAGTACTTC. This chain connects TRBV7-9 to TRBJ2-5; D call uncertain. CDR3 length: 12 residues. Germline CDR1 and CDR2: SEHNR and FQNEAQ (reference sequence). V was cut by 2 bases and J by 4 bases, with 5 bases left in between.

V usage is TRBV7-2 and J usage is TRBJ2-7; D is unclear. The V end was cut by 3 bases, the J end by 6 bases, with 12 bases between. The CDR3 length is 13 residues. Germline values: CDR1 SGHTA, CDR2 FQGNSA. In DNA, the CDR3 is TGTGCCAGCAGCTTTATCGACCGGGCCGAGCAGTACTTC. Translated: CASSFIDRAEQYF.

V and J are TRBV4-1 and TRBJ1-1; a possible D gene is TRBD1 (6 bases). The ends were cut back, 4 bases at V and 2 bases at J, with 11 bases in the middle. This CDR3 is 14 amino acids long. Germline CDR1 and CDR2: MGHRA and YSYEKL. Written as DNA, the CDR3 is TGCGCCAGCAGCCCGAAGGGGGGTAACACTGAAGCTTTCTTT. It codes for CASSPKGGNTEAFF.

The chain couples TRBV6-1 to TRBJ2-3; 7 bases align to TRBD2. The V gene's germline CDR1 is MNHNS and CDR2 SASEGT. The CDR3 runs to 14 residues. The ends lost 8 bases at V and 5 bases at J; junction bases unmatched: 10. This CDR3 reads CASSRGGPEDTQYF. The CDR3 DNA is TGTGCCAGCTCCCGGGGAGGGCCGGAAGATACGCAGTATTTT.

The chain recombines TRBV9 with TRBJ2-5; D uncertain. Trimming removed 4 bases from V and 3 bases from J, with 19 bases in between. The germline V gene has CDR1 SGDLS and CDR2 YYNGEE. This CDR3 has 16 amino acids. CDR3 bases: TGTGCCAGCAGCACCATCAAGGAAGCCCCTAAAGAGACCCAGTACTTC. Translating it yields CASSTIKEAPKETQYF. The full variable domain, its missing parts supplied by reference TRBV9 and TRBJ2-5, is DSGVTQTPKHLITATGQRVTLRCSPRSGDLSVYWYQQSLDQGLQFLIQYYNGEERAKGNILERFSAQQFPDLHSELNLSSLELGDSALYFCASSTIKEAPKETQYFGPGTRLLVL.

The gene calls are TRBV2 and TRBJ2-5; D not resolved. Germline V CDR1 and CDR2: SNHLY, FYNNEI. V lost 6 bases, J lost 4 bases, and 6 bases lay in between. CDR3 length: 11 amino acids. This chain's CDR3 is CASSARETQYF. CDR3 sequence (DNA): TGTGCCAGCAGCGCCCGAGAGACCCAGTACTTC.

V usage is TRBV7-2 and J usage is TRBJ1-2; tentative D call: TRBD1 (6 bases). With 0 bases removed from V and 4 bases from J, the gap between germline ends came to 9 bases. This CDR3 is 14 amino acids long. CDR1 and CDR2 (germline): SGHTA, FQGNSA. CDR3 residues: CASSLAGRGYGYTF. The DNA of the CDR3 is TGTGCCAGCAGCTTAGCGGGCAGGGGCTATGGCTACACCTTC.

V and J are TRBV19 and TRBJ2-5; 8 bases are shared with TRBD2. The CDR3 totals 15 residues. Germline CDR1 is LNHDA and CDR2 is SQIVND (reference sequence). The junction had 5 bases not matched to a gene; V was cut back by 4 bases and J by 1 base. DNA of the CDR3: TGTGCCAGTAGTACGCTTCTAGCGGGCCAAGAGACCCAGTACTTC. Encoded protein: CASSTLLAGQETQYF.

This clone has a single count. This chain's CDR3 is CASSSLTLAKNIQYF. As DNA, the CDR3 is TGTGCCAGCAGTTCATTAACCCTAGCCAAAAACATTCAGTACTTC. J is TRBJ2-4 and V is TRBV27; D unclear. The V end was cut by 4 bases, the J end by 0 bases, with 10 bases between. This CDR3 spans 15 amino acids. Germline V gene lookup returns CDR1 MNHEY and CDR2 SMNVEV (reference sequence).

The genes are TRBV19 and TRBJ2-2; 10 bases match TRBD1. The V gene's germline CDR1 is LNHDA and CDR2 SQIVND (reference sequence). The V segment lost 5 bases and the J segment 6 bases; nucleotides outside the gene matches: 9. CDR3 size: 16 residues. The DNA for the CDR3 is TGTGCCAGTAGTCCGACGACAGGGGGCAACGCCGGGGAGCTGTTTTTT. Its translation is CASSPTTGGNAGELFF.

CDR3 sequence (DNA): TGTGCCAGCAGTTATGCCGGGCTTTCCGTCGCTGGGGCCAACGTCCTGACTTTC. It encodes CASSYAGLSVAGANVLTF. This rearrangement joins TRBV27 to TRBJ2-6; no firm D call. The V end lost 4 bases, the J end lost 2 bases, and 18 bases lay between the germline ends. The CDR3 is made up of 18 amino acids. In germline, CDR1 is MNHEY, CDR2 SMNVEV (reference sequence).

The chain recombines TRBV5-4 with TRBJ1-1, with D maybe TRBD1 (6 bases). Germline lookup yields CDR1 SGHNT and CDR2 YYREEE (reference sequence). CDR3 length equals 15 residues. Trimming pared 4 bases from V and 5 bases from J, leaving 18 bases between. Written as DNA, the CDR3 is TGTGCCAGCAGCACCCGACGGGAGGGGGAAACTGAAGCTTTCTTT. Residues: CASSTRREGETEAFF.

CDR3 in DNA: TGTGCCAGCAGTTACTCGAGGGAGGGAATGAACACTGAAGCTTTCTTT. Protein sequence: CASSYSREGMNTEAFF. The rearrangement joins TRBV6-5 to TRBJ1-1; D is uncertain. V was shortened by 0 bases and J by 0 bases, with 11 bases between the two germline ends. The CDR3 is 16 residues long. Germline V CDR1 and CDR2: MNHEY, SVGAGI.

This chain joins TRBV7-2 and TRBJ2-7; D is undetermined. From germline, CDR1 is SGHTA and CDR2 FQGNSA. This CDR3 region has 13 residues. The V gene lost 2 bases and the J gene lost 1 base, with 6 bases spanning the gap. CDR3 amino acids: CASSLSGSYEQYF. DNA of the CDR3: TGTGCCAGCAGCTTATCGGGTTCCTACGAGCAGTACTTC.

The chain recombines TRBV5-1 with TRBJ2-1; D is unclear. Per the germline V gene, CDR1 is SGHRS and CDR2 is YFSETQ. The CDR3 loop spans 15 amino acids. Trimming took off 0 bases at V and 3 bases at J, with 10 bases between the two ends. The CDR3 spells CASSLAVYLYNEQFF. CDR3 DNA sequence: TGCGCCAGCAGCTTGGCCGTCTACCTCTACAATGAGCAGTTCTTC.

The chain has TRBV5-5 and TRBJ1-2; no firm D call. Germline V gene sequence: CDR1 SGHKS, CDR2 YYEKEE (reference sequence). The ends were cut back, 2 bases at V and 8 bases at J, with 16 bases in the middle. The CDR3 is 14 amino acids. The CDR3 here is CASSFSPIERGYTF. CDR3 bases: TGTGCCAGCAGCTTCTCCCCCATTGAGCGGGGCTACACCTTC.

The chain links TRBV30 to TRBJ2-5; either TRBD1 or TRBD2 may fit D (5 bases each). Per the germline V gene, CDR1 is GTSNPN and CDR2 is SVGIG (reference sequence). The ends were cut back, 2 bases at V and 2 bases at J, with 12 bases in the middle. This CDR3 has 14 amino acids. The CDR3 region is CAWSPGRAQETQYF. CDR3 DNA: TGTGCCTGGAGTCCGGGGCGGGCGCAAGAGACCCAGTACTTC.

V usage is TRBV11-1 and J usage is TRBJ2-7, with 7 bases aligning to TRBD2. The germline gives CDR1 SGHAT, CDR2 FQDESV (reference sequence). The V segment lost 1 base and the J segment 2 bases; nucleotides outside the gene matches: 5. The CDR3 runs to 15 residues. The CDR3: CASSLGLAATYEQYF. The CDR3 DNA reads as TGTGCCAGCAGCTTAGGGCTAGCGGCCACCTACGAGCAGTACTTC.

This clone was seen once. The rearrangement links TRBV7-9 to TRBJ1-4; D ambiguous. Germline CDR1 reads SEHNR; CDR2 reads FQNEAQ (reference sequence). V was cut by 0 bases and J by 7 bases, with 6 bases left in between. The CDR3 extends over 13 amino acids. CDR3 DNA: TGTGCCAGCAGCTTAGCATCGAGTGAAAAACTGTTTTTT. It is translated as CASSLASSEKLFF.

The chain joins TRBV30 to TRBJ2-7; D might be TRBD2 (6 bases). The germline V gene has CDR1 GTSNPN and CDR2 SVGIG (reference sequence). The V end lost 4 bases, the J end lost 3 bases, and 16 bases lay between the germline ends. The CDR3 has 14 amino acids. In DNA form, the CDR3 reads TGTGCCTGGACCCGGGACTTCTCTCGCTACGAGCAGTACTTC. Encoded protein: CAWTRDFSRYEQYF. The variable domain in full, completed from reference TRBV30 and TRBJ2-7, reads SQTIHQWPATLVQPVGSPLSLECTVEGTSNPNLYWYRQAAGRGLQLLFYSVGIGQISSEVPQNLSASRPQDRQFILSSKKLLLSDSGFYLCAWTRDFSRYEQYFGPGTRLTVT.

The rearrangement links TRBV27 to TRBJ2-1; D is undetermined. Per germline, CDR1 MNHEY and CDR2 SMNVEV (reference sequence). The V end was cut by 2 bases, the J end by 4 bases, with 9 bases between. This CDR3 region has 14 residues. For the CDR3, the DNA is TGTGCCAGCAGTTTAAGCCCCCCTTACAATGAGCAGTTCTTC. It specifies CASSLSPPYNEQFF.

The J gene is TRBJ2-7, the V gene TRBV4-1; D gene uncertain. V was pared by 0 bases and J by 2 bases, with 11 bases between. CDR1 is MGHRA, CDR2 YSYEKL, per germline. There are 15 residues in the CDR3. The CDR3: CASSQDYRYTYEQYF. In DNA, the CDR3 is TGCGCCAGCAGCCAAGACTACCGATACACCTACGAGCAGTACTTC.